One sample yielded the 9 T cell receptor beta chains listed below, sequenced in a study of CD8 T cells in ankylosing spondylitis (dated by TCRdb to the late 2010s). Overall results and qualifications from the work: Blood from ankylosing spondylitis patients appeared to be characterized by a TCR beta motif composed of under 10 highly homologous amino acid variants.

Their antigens are not known. Libraries were constructed by 5' RACE. Sequencing was performed on an Illumina HiSeq 2500. TCRdb took the public reads, trimmed them with fastp at Q25, ran MiXCR for clone calling and kept in-frame beta chains. Every entry covers one CDR3 protein and lists the most common genes and DNA from its rows. This sample holds just under 550,000 distinct CDR3 sequences; about 13% were observed only once. Together, the top ten hold almost 7% of the sample. The material sequenced was blood, either unsorted or a sorted T cell fraction (not recorded which). The receptors originated from a male donor with ankylosing spondylitis.

This clonotype was found many times. V usage is TRBV12-3 or TRBV12-4 and J usage is TRBJ1-5, with TRBD1 as a possible D gene (5 bases). V was clipped by 5 bases and J by 9 bases, with 11 bases between them. This CDR3 spans 12 amino acids. In DNA form, the CDR3 reads TGTGCCAGCAGTCGCCGGGACCCGCCCCAGCATTTT. This translates into CASSRRDPPQHF.

The gene calls are TRBV20-1 and TRBJ1-2, with TRBD1 matching over 9 bases. Germline CDR1 DFQATT, CDR2 SNEGSKA (reference sequence). V lost 1 base to trimming and J lost 8 bases; unmatched junction nucleotides: 2. This CDR3 comprises 12 residues. The CDR3 is CSARGDRDGYTF. CDR3 coding DNA: TGCAGTGCTAGAGGGGACAGGGACGGCTACACCTTC.

The CDR3 DNA reads as TGTGCCAGCAGTTACTCGATGGGGGGCGCGGAGACCCAGTACTTC. Residues: CASSYSMGGAETQYF. The chain recombines TRBV6-5 with TRBJ2-5, with D perhaps given as TRBD1 or TRBD2 (6 bases each). Trimming took off 0 bases at V and 5 bases at J, with 13 bases between the two ends. Germline CDR1 MNHEY, CDR2 SVGAGI. The length of the CDR3 is 15 residues.

This clonotype has a handful of counts. The rearrangement links TRBV2 to TRBJ1-2, with D tentatively TRBD1 (6 bases). Trimming took 5 bases from V and 6 from J, leaving 19 bases between them. The CDR3 is 15 residues long. The germline V gene has CDR1 SNHLY and CDR2 FYNNEI. This chain's CDR3 is CASSSPGYQGNGYTF. The CDR3 DNA reads as TGTGCCAGCAGTTCGCCGGGCTACCAGGGGAATGGCTACACCTTC.

The V gene is TRBV7-9, the J gene TRBJ1-5; possible D gene TRBD1, 6 bases. V was shortened by 8 bases and J by 6 bases, with 17 bases between the two germline ends. The CDR3 has 14 residues. The germline gives CDR1 SEHNR, CDR2 FQNEAQ (reference sequence). The CDR3 nucleotides read TGTGCCAGCTCAGAGGGGGGATCGGCTCAGCCCCAGCATTTT. The encoded protein is CASSEGGSAQPQHF.

This clonotype was seen a handful of times. The chain recombines TRBV27 with TRBJ2-7, with 8 nucleotides matching TRBD2. V lost 7 bases and J lost 4; bases outside the gene matches: 12. This CDR3 is built from 15 residues. Germline CDR1 MNHEY, CDR2 SMNVEV (reference sequence). CDR3 loop: CASIRRTGGDYEQYF. CDR3 bases: TGTGCCAGCATCCGTAGAACGGGAGGGGATTACGAGCAGTACTTC.

V and J are TRBV2 and TRBJ2-4; a weak D match, TRBD1 (7 bases). The V gene lost 9 bases and the J gene lost 6 bases, with 18 bases spanning the gap. The CDR3 contains 14 residues. Germline V gene data show CDR1 as SNHLY and CDR2 as FYNNEI. The CDR3 loop reads CASQGGVVRNIQYF. For the CDR3, the DNA is TGTGCCAGTCAGGGGGGAGTAGTTAGAAACATTCAGTACTTC.

This clonotype was observed a handful of times. This sequence joins TRBV20-1 and TRBJ2-1, with 12 bases matching TRBD2. The CDR3 totals 14 residues. The germline V gene has CDR1 DFQATT and CDR2 SNEGSKA (reference sequence). The trim removed 6 bases at V and 3 bases at J, leaving 3 bases unmatched. CDR3 nucleotide sequence: TGCAGTGCGAGGACTAGCGGGAACTACAATGAGCAGTTCTTC. Protein product: CSARTSGNYNEQFF.

The chain carries TRBV20-1 and TRBJ1-1; no reliable D call. The V gene lost 6 bases and the J gene lost 11 bases, with 22 bases spanning the gap. The germline V gene encodes CDR1 DFQATT and CDR2 SNEGSKA (reference sequence). This CDR3 is built from 13 residues. CDR3 residues: CSAIGPWELDAFF. CDR3 sequence (DNA): TGCAGTGCCATTGGACCTTGGGAGCTTGACGCTTTCTTT.